The 17 T cell receptor beta chains presented below share a single source sample, sequenced in a study of blood T cell repertoires in COVID-19. Generated by immunoSEQ multiplex PCR, the TCRdb table keeps only in-frame clones and is missing some. The sample shows a few hundred thousand clones, around nine tenths of them seen only once. Sequencing input: PBMCs or T cells enriched from blood (not recorded which). These receptors all stem from a woman aged 18-29 years who had recovered from COVID-19.

The chain has TRBV7-8 and TRBJ2-3, with 8 bases identical to TRBD2. CDR3 length: 12 amino acids. V shed 4 bases, J shed 12 bases, and the junction held 6 bases outside the gene matches. Germline lookup yields CDR1 SGHVS and CDR2 FQNEAQ. The CDR3 DNA sequence: TGTGCCAGCAGCTATCCGGGGGGGCCCCAGTATTTT. Translation gives CASSYPGGPQYF.

V and J are TRBV7-6 and TRBJ1-1; D is perhaps TRBD1 (5 bases). The CDR3 contains 11 residues. Deletions cut 4 bases from V and 5 bases from J, with 5 bases between. Germline V lookup: CDR1 SGHVS, CDR2 FNYEAQ. The CDR3 loop is CASSSGTEAFF. For the CDR3, the DNA is TGTGCCAGCAGCTCAGGGACTGAAGCTTTCTTT.

The table lists this clone with a count of one. The genes are TRBV3-1 (or the pseudogene TRBV3-2) and TRBJ2-1; 14 nucleotides match TRBD2. After removal of 3 bases from V and 6 bases from J, the junction contained 4 bases not matched to a gene. The length of the CDR3 is 16 residues. The V gene's germline CDR1 is LGHDT and CDR2 YNNKEL (reference sequence). The CDR3 loop reads CASSQTSGGAGNEQFF. Here the CDR3 DNA reads TGTGCCAGCAGCCAGACTAGCGGGGGGGCCGGCAATGAGCAGTTCTTC.

V gene TRBV4-1 combines with J gene TRBJ1-1; D possibly corresponds to TRBD1 (5 bases). Germline V gives CDR1 MGHRA, CDR2 YSYEKL. Trimming stripped 1 base from V and 7 bases from J, with 16 bases between. The length of the CDR3 is 15 residues. CDR3 nucleotide sequence: TGCGCCAGCAGCCAAGGAAACGGGGGTCTTAGTGAAGCTTTCTTT. This gives the protein CASSQGNGGLSEAFF.

This clone was seen a few times. V and J are TRBV7-8 and TRBJ1-5; 7 bases are a match to TRBD1. The V gene end was trimmed by 5 bases and the J gene end by 7 bases; junction bases not matched to a gene: 11. From germline, CDR1 is SGHVS and CDR2 FQNEAQ. The CDR3 runs to 15 residues. CDR3 residues: CASSHKDRSRQPQHF. In DNA form, the CDR3 reads TGTGCCAGCAGCCACAAGGACAGGAGCCGGCAGCCCCAGCATTTT.

The J gene is TRBJ1-5, the V gene TRBV27; 11 nucleotides line up with TRBD1. The CDR3 contains 15 residues. The ends lost 6 bases at V and 6 bases at J; junction bases unmatched: 7. The germline CDR1 and CDR2 sequences are MNHEY and SMNVEV (reference sequence). CDR3 loop: CASRGDRGKSQPQHF. CDR3 DNA: TGTGCCAGCAGGGGGGACAGGGGGAAGAGTCAGCCCCAGCATTTT.

The chain employs TRBV9 and TRBJ2-3; D is possibly TRBD2 (7 bases). V shed 3 bases and J shed 0 bases, with 11 bases lying between them. CDR1 is SGDLS, CDR2 YYNGEE, per germline. This CDR3 has 15 amino acids. CDR3 in DNA: TGTGCCAGCAGCGGAGGGGGGGCGAGCACAGATACGCAGTATTTT. It codes for CASSGGGASTDTQYF.

The chain couples TRBV18 to TRBJ2-5; TRBD1 might be the D (6 bases). Trimming left V 2 bases short and J 1 base short, with 8 bases between. Germline loops: CDR1 KGHSH, CDR2 LQKENI. The CDR3 is 14 residues long. Written as DNA, the CDR3 is TGTGCCAGCTCACCATTCAGGGGCCAAGAGACCCAGTACTTC. Its translation: CASSPFRGQETQYF.

The chain recombines TRBV10-3 with TRBJ1-1, with 10 nucleotides matching TRBD1. This CDR3 contains 19 residues. The germline V gene encodes CDR1 ENHRY and CDR2 SYGVKD. After removal of 2 bases from V and 5 bases from J, the junction contained 17 bases not matched to a gene. The CDR3 loop is CAISEGPNWRTGGWTEAFF. As DNA, the CDR3 is TGTGCCATCAGTGAGGGACCCAATTGGAGGACAGGGGGTTGGACTGAAGCTTTCTTT.

The rearrangement joins TRBV5-1 to TRBJ1-2; 9 nucleotides align to TRBD1. The CDR3 runs to 13 residues. The trim removed 2 bases at V and 8 bases at J, leaving 4 bases unmatched. Germline lookup yields CDR1 SGHRS and CDR2 YFSETQ. This CDR3 is CASSLPGTGGYTF. CDR3 nucleotide sequence: TGCGCCAGCAGCTTACCCGGGACAGGGGGCTACACCTTC.

The chain employs TRBV5-1 and TRBJ1-3; D uncertain. There are 14 residues in the CDR3. Germline assignment: CDR1 SGHRS and CDR2 YFSETQ. Trimming took off 4 bases at V and 0 bases at J, with 8 bases between the two ends. For the CDR3, the DNA is TGCGCCAGCAGCAATACGGGCTCTGGAAACACCATATATTTT. Its translation is CASSNTGSGNTIYF.

The chain employs TRBV5-4 and TRBJ2-1, with D unresolved. This CDR3 has 14 residues. The V end was cut by 2 bases, the J end by 7 bases, with 13 bases between. CDR1 and CDR2 from the germline V gene are SGHNT and YYREEE (reference sequence). The CDR3 protein is CASSFLTERNEQFF. CDR3 DNA: TGTGCCAGCAGCTTTTTAACAGAACGGAATGAGCAGTTCTTC.

This clone came up once. The genes are TRBV2 and TRBJ2-7; D is possibly TRBD1 (5 bases). Germline values: CDR1 SNHLY, CDR2 FYNNEI. This CDR3 has 13 residues. V was clipped by 6 bases and J by 3 bases, with 12 bases between them. The CDR3 region is CASRGPHYYEQYF. As DNA, the CDR3 is TGTGCCAGCAGGGGGCCCCATTACTACGAGCAGTACTTC.

V is TRBV9 and J is TRBJ1-1, with 10 bases identical to TRBD1. The germline gives CDR1 SGDLS, CDR2 YYNGEE. V lost 4 bases to trimming and J lost 2 bases; unmatched junction nucleotides: 11. The CDR3 covers 17 residues. The CDR3: CASSPMTGGAGNTEAFF. The CDR3 region has the DNA TGTGCCAGCAGCCCAATGACAGGGGGCGCGGGTAACACTGAAGCTTTCTTT.

This chain's CDR3 is CSASVARKNEKLFF. The DNA for the CDR3 is TGCAGTGCTAGTGTAGCGAGAAAGAATGAAAAACTGTTTTTT. The chain uses TRBV20-1 and TRBJ1-4; no definite D call. Germline loops: CDR1 DFQATT, CDR2 SNEGSKA (reference sequence). The CDR3 is 14 amino acids. V lost 3 bases and J lost 5, with 13 bases in between.

The chain has TRBV9 and TRBJ1-2; D unclear. CDR1 and CDR2 from the germline V gene are SGDLS and YYNGEE. The germline V and J ends were trimmed by 0 bases and 10 bases, with 19 bases remaining between them. The CDR3 totals 15 residues. Written as DNA, the CDR3 is TGTGCCAGCAGCGTAGCTCCCACGGCTAGCATGGCCTACACCTTC. Its translation: CASSVAPTASMAYTF.

This chain connects TRBV6-6 to TRBJ1-5; D is uncertain. The CDR3 is made up of 14 amino acids. Trimming cost V 5 bases and J 4 bases, with 12 bases left between them. Germline lookup yields CDR1 MNHNY and CDR2 SVGAGI (reference sequence). The CDR3 DNA sequence: TGTGCCAGCAGTACCGGGTCTCCAAATCAGCCCCAGCATTTT. It specifies CASSTGSPNQPQHF.